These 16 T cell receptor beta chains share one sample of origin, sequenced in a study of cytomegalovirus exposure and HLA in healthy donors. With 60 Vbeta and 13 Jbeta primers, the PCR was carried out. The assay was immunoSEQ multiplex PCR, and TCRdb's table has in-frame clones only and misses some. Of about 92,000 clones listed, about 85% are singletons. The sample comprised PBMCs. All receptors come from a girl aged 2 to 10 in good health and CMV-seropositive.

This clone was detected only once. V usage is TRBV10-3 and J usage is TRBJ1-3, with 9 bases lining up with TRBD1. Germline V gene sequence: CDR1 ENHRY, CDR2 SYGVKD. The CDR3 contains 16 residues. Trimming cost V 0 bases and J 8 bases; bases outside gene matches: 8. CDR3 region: CAISESGTGIADTIYF. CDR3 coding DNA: TGTGCCATCAGTGAGTCCGGGACAGGGATAGCGGACACCATATATTTT.

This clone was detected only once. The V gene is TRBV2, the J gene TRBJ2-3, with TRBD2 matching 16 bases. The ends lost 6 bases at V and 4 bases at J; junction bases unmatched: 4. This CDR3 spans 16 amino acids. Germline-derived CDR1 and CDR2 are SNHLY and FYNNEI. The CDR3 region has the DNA TGTGCCAGCAGGGGACTAGCGGGAGGGGTATCAGATACGCAGTATTTT. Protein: CASRGLAGGVSDTQYF.

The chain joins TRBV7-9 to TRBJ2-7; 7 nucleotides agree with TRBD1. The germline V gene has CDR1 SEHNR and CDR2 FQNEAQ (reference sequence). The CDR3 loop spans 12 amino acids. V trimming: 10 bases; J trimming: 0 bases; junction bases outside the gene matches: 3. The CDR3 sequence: CATGDSSYEQYF. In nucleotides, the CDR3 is TGTGCCACAGGGGACAGCTCCTACGAGCAGTACTTC.

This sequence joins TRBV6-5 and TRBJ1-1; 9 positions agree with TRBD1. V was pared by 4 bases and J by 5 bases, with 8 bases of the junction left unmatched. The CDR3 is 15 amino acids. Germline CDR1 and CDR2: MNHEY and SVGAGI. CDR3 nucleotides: TGTGCCAGCAGTTCCGACCGGGACAGGGTTACTGAAGCTTTCTTT. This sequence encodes CASSSDRDRVTEAFF.

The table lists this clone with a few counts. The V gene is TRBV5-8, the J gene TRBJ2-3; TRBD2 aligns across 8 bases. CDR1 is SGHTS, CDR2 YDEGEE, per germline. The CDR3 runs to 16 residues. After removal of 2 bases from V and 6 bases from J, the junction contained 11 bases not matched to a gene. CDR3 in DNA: TGTGCCAGCAGCTTTGGGCTAGCGGGCCCTAGGGATACGCAGTATTTT. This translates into CASSFGLAGPRDTQYF.

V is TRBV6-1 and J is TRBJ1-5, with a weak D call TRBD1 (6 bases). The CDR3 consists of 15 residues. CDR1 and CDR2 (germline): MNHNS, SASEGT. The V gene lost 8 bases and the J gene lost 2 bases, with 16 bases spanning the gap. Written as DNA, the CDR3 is TGTGCCAGCGGGGGGGCCTGGACAGGCAATCAGCCCCAGCATTTT. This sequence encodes CASGGAWTGNQPQHF.

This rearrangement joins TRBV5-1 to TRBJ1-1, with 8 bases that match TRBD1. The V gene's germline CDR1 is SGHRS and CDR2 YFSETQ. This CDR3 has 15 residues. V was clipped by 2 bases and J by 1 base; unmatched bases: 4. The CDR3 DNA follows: TGCGCCAGCAGCTTCTGGACAGGGCCGAACACTGAAGCTTTCTTT. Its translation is CASSFWTGPNTEAFF.

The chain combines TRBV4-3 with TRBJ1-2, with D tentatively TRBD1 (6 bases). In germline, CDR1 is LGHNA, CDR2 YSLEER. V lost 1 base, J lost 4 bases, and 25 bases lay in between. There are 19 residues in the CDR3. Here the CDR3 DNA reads TGCGCCAGCAGCCAAGGTGGTGCAGAAGCGCAGGGGATCGGCTATGGCTACACCTTC. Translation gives CASSQGGAEAQGIGYGYTF.

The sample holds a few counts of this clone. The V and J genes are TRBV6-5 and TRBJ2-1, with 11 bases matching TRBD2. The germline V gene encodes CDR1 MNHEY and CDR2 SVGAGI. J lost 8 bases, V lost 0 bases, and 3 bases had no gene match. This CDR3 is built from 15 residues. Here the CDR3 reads CASSYSLAGGYEQFF. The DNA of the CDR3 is TGTGCCAGCAGTTACTCTCTAGCGGGAGGCTATGAGCAGTTCTTC.

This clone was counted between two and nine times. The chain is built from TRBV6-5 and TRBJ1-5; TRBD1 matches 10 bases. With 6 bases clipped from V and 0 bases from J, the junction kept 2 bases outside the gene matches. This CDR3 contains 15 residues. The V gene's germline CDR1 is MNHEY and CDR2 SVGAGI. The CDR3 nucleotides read TGTGCCAGCAGAAGGGACAGGGGTAGCAATCAGCCCCAGCATTTT. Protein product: CASRRDRGSNQPQHF.

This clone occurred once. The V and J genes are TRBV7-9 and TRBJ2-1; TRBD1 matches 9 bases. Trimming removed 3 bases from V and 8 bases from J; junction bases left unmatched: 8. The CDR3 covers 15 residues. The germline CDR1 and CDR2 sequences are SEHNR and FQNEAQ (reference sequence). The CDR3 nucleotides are TGTGCCAGCAGCTTCCGGGACAGGGTTCAGGATGAGCAGTTCTTC. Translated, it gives CASSFRDRVQDEQFF.

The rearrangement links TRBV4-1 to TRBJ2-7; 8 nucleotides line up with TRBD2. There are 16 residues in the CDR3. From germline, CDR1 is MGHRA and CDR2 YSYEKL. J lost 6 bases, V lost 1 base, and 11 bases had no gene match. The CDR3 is CASSQVPEREGSEQYF. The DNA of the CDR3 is TGCGCCAGCAGCCAAGTCCCAGAACGGGAGGGGAGCGAGCAGTACTTC.

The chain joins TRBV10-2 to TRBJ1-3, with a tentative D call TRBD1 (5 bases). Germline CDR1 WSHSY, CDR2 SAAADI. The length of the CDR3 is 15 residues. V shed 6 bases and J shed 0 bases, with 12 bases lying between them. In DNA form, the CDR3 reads TGCGCCAGCAGAGCACAGGATTACTCTGGAAACACCATATATTTT. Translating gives CASRAQDYSGNTIYF.

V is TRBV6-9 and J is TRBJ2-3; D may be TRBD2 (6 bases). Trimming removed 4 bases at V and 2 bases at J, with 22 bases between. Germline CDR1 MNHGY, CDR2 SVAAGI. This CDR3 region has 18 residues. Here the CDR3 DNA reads TGTGCCAGCAGTTGCCGGCCCCTAGGCGGGACCTTCACAGATACGCAGTATTTT. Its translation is CASSCRPLGGTFTDTQYF.

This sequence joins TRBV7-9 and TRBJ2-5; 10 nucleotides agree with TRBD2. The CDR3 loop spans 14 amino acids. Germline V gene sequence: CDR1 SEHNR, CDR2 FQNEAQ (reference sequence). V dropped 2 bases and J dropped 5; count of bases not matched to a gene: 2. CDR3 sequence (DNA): TGTGCCAGCAGCTTAACTAGCGGGGCCGAGACCCAGTACTTC. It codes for CASSLTSGAETQYF.

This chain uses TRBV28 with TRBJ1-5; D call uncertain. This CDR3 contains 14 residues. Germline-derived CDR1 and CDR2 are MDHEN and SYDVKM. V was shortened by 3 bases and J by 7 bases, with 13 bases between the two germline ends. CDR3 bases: TGTGCCAGCAGTTTCGTAGGCGGGCAACAGCCCCAGCATTTT. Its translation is CASSFVGGQQPQHF.